The clone carrying this TCR beta chain is a singleton in its sample. Its matching antigen is unknown. The record originates from a study of siplizumab effects on memory and regulatory T cells. Study-wide findings and caveats: There were only a minor fraction of alloreactive clones that mapped to unstimulated subsets. With siplizumab, cumulative frequency of CD4+ memory-derived alloreactive sequences dropped significantly.

Profiled with immunoSEQ multiplex PCR; TCRdb holds only in-frame clones, not every one. The sample carries approximately 46,000 clones, 93% recorded once. V was clipped by 4 bases and J by 5 bases; unmatched bases: 4. Germline V lookup: CDR1 MGHRA, CDR2 YSYEKL. This CDR3 comprises 14 residues. This TCR was recovered from a human donor in good health. The chain joins TRBV4-1 to TRBJ1-2; 10 nucleotides agree with TRBD1. Material: CD8+ T cells sorted from blood. The CDR3 coding sequence is TGCGCCAGCAGCCCCGGGACAGGGGTTTATGGCTACACCTTC. Translation: CASSPGTGVYGYTF.